Listed below are T cell receptor beta chains from one sample, sequenced in a study of OX40 agonist ivuxolimab in advanced cancers. Data came from immunoSEQ multiplex PCR; TCRdb stores just in-frame clones and leaves some out. The repertoire holds about 68,000 clones, about 90% seen once, with about 0.3% in the top ten. The sequencing used CD4+ or CD8+ T cells sorted from blood, collected in a trial of the OX40 agonist ivuxolimab. These receptors all come from an adult with an advanced solid tumor such as melanoma, head and neck, liver or kidney cancer. The CDR3 runs from the conserved cysteine through the conserved F or W. D genes are given only for firm matches. Not every row has a clone size; where given, it reads once, few, many or a size class.

J gene | CDR3 length | V gene | clone size | D gene | CDR3 DNA | CDR3 protein
TRBJ2-2 | 15 | TRBV27 | NA | TRBD2 | TGTGCCAGCAGTTCTAGCGGGAGAGGGACCGGGGAGCTGTTTTTT | CASSSSGRGTGELFF
TRBJ1-2 | 15 | TRBV6-6 | NA | NA | TGTGCCAGCACTCCTTCGGGGGGGGAAGCCTATGGCTACACCTTC | CASTPSGGEAYGYTF
TRBJ2-7 | 16 | TRBV7-6 | NA | TRBD1 | TGTGCCAGCAGCTTATCCTGGACAGGGAAATCCTACGAGCAGCACTTC | CASSLSWTGKSYEQHF
TRBJ2-7 | 14 | TRBV18 | once | TRBD1 | TGTGCCAGCTCACCAGGGACAGGCTCCTACGAGCAGTACTTC | CASSPGTGSYEQYF
TRBJ1-1 | 14 | TRBV27 | once | NA | TGTGCCAGCAGTTTTAGGCAGCAGGGGACTGAAGCTTTCTTT | CASSFRQQGTEAFF
TRBJ1-2 | 17 | TRBV6-1 | NA | NA | TGTGCCAGCAGTGACCCACGGTCAGGGACGTCTCATTATGGCTACACCTTC | CASSDPRSGTSHYGYTF
TRBJ2-1 | 19 | TRBV21-1 | NA | NA | TGTGCCAGCTACCTAGGGATCGCAAATATAGGACAGCGATACAATGAGCAGTTCTTC | CASYLGIANIGQRYNEQFF
TRBJ2-1 | 18 | TRBV7-9 | NA | NA | TGTGCCAGCACCACCCGGTTCCTAACTACCTTCACCTACAATGAGCAGTTCTTC | CASTTRFLTTFTYNEQFF
TRBJ1-1 | 15 | TRBV7-2 | NA | TRBD1 | TGTGCCAGCAGCTTAGCCCTGACAGGGGTGCCTGAAGCTTTCTTT | CASSLALTGVPEAFF
TRBJ2-3 | 16 | TRBV9 | NA | NA | TGTGCCAGCAGCGTAGCTCTGAGGGAGCCCTCAGATACGCAGTATTTT | CASSVALREPSDTQYF
TRBJ2-2 | 15 | TRBV5-1 | NA | NA | TGCGCCAGCAGCTTGGAGCGGGTGAACACCGGGGAGCTGTTTTTT | CASSLERVNTGELFF
TRBJ2-1 | 14 | TRBV18 | once | NA | TGTGCCAGCTCACCACAATCACAGGGCAATGAGCAGTTCTTC | CASSPQSQGNEQFF
TRBJ1-2 | 13 | TRBV25-1 | few | NA | TGTGCCAGCAGTGGGGGATATAACTATGGCTACACCTTC | CASSGGYNYGYTF
TRBJ1-3 | 16 | TRBV5-1 | NA | NA | TGCGCCAGCAGCTTAATAACAGGGACGGCTGGAAACACCATATATTTT | CASSLITGTAGNTIYF
TRBJ2-3 | 15 | TRBV29-1 | NA | TRBD2 | TGCAGCGTGGCTCCACTAGCGCAGATTAGGGATACGCAGTATTTT | CSVAPLAQIRDTQYF
TRBJ1-5 | 14 | TRBV19 | once | TRBD1 | TGTGCCAGTAAATTGGAGGGACAGGGCCAGCCCCAGCATTTT | CASKLEGQGQPQHF
TRBJ2-1 | 16 | TRBV9 | NA | NA | TGTGCCAGCAGCGACCGTTATCTCCTTGGAAACAATGAGCAGTTCTTC | CASSDRYLLGNNEQFF
TRBJ1-3 | 16 | TRBV7-9 | NA | NA | TGTGCCAGCAGCCGCTCCTCAGACATAACTGGAAACACCATATATTTT | CASSRSSDITGNTIYF
TRBJ2-5 | 13 | TRBV6-1 | NA | NA | TGTGCCAGCAGCTGGGGGATACAAGAGACCCAGTACTTC | CASSWGIQETQYF
TRBJ2-5 | 14 | TRBV10-3 | NA | TRBD1 | TGTGCCAGCAGTTACAACAGGGGGCCAGAGACCCAGTACTTC | CASSYNRGPETQYF
TRBJ2-3 | 15 | TRBV7-7 | NA | NA | TGTGCTAGCAGCAAAGGAGGGCAGGGCACAGATACGCAGTATTTT | CASSKGGQGTDTQYF
TRBJ2-4 | 15 | TRBV18 | once | NA | TGTGCCAGCTCACCTTTGGATCTTGCCAAAAACATTCAGTACTTC | CASSPLDLAKNIQYF
TRBJ1-2 | 14 | TRBV28 | once | TRBD1 | TGTGCCAGCAGTTTATTGCGACAGGGGAATGGCTACACCTTC | CASSLLRQGNGYTF
TRBJ1-6 | 12 | TRBV6-6 | NA | NA | TGTGCCAGTAGGCTACTTGGTTCACCCCTCCACTTT | CASRLLGSPLHF
TRBJ2-7 | 15 | TRBV7-8 | NA | TRBD2 | TGTGCCAGCAGCAGACTAGCGGGAGGTTTAGGCGAGCAGTACTTC | CASSRLAGGLGEQYF